A selection of T cell receptor beta chains follows, all from one sample in a study of human T cells and chemical hapten exposure. TCRdb itself ran the RACE reads through MiXCR, one entry per CDR3 protein. This sample yields around 100,000 distinct CDR3 sequences, of which roughly 11% are seen a single time; 3% to 4.5% belongs to the top ten. Here the sequenced sample was whole blood, taken in connection with sensitization to the hapten diphenylcyclopropenone (DPC). The receptors derive from a woman aged 35 to 49 with alopecia areata. Some clones in this sample may be carry-over from other donors' samples. CDR3s include the opening cysteine and the closing phenylalanine or tryptophan. Fields, in order: D gene, J gene, V gene, clone size, CDR3 DNA, CDR3 protein. D genes are given only for firm matches. Size is omitted from some rows. Given values are once, few, many or a class for expanded clones.

>TRBD2|TRBJ2-1|TRBV5-4|many
TGTGCCAGCAGCTCCCGACTAGCGGGAGGGCCTGTCGATGAGCAGTTCTTC
CASSSRLAGGPVDEQFF
>NA|TRBJ1-3|TRBV20-1|few
TGCAGTGCGCAGACAGTGAGCTCTGGAAACACCATATATTTT
CSAQTVSSGNTIYF
>NA|TRBJ2-7|TRBV28|many
TGTGCCAGCAGTTCTACCTACGAGCAGTACTTC
CASSSTYEQYF
>TRBD2|TRBJ2-7|TRBV20-1|NA
TGCAGTGCCTACCCGGGACTAGCGGGAGGGCCGGCCTACGAGCAGTACTTC
CSAYPGLAGGPAYEQYF
>TRBD1|TRBJ2-3|TRBV6-5|NA
TGTGCCAGCAGTCCAACAGGGGGCGTCACAGATACGCAGTATTTT
CASSPTGGVTDTQYF
>NA|TRBJ2-1|TRBV4-3|few
TGCGCCAGCAGCCAAGAGGGGGAGGCACGCAATGAGCAGTTCTTC
CASSQEGEARNEQFF
>NA|TRBJ2-3|TRBV28|few
TGTGCCAGCAGTGGGGGGACGGGTACGCAGTATTTT
CASSGGTGTQYF
>TRBD1|TRBJ1-4|TRBV5-1|few
TGCGCCAGCTCGGGACAGCCGACTGAAAAACTGTTTTTT
CASSGQPTEKLFF
>TRBD1|TRBJ1-4|TRBV12-3/TRBV12-4|many
TGTGCCAGCAGACGTGGGACAGGGGAAGAAAAACTGTTTTTT
CASRRGTGEEKLFF
>NA|TRBJ2-7|TRBV11-2|many
TGTGCCAGCAACCCGGGGGTTCGGACCTACGAGCAGTACTTC
CASNPGVRTYEQYF
>NA|TRBJ1-5|TRBV7-2|few
TGTGCCAGCAGCTTAAATCGGGGTTACAATCAGCCCCAGCATTTT
CASSLNRGYNQPQHF
>NA|TRBJ1-5|TRBV6-2/TRBV6-3|NA
TGTGCCAGCAGTTACAGGGCGCGGGGCAATCAGCCCCAGCATTTT
CASSYRARGNQPQHF
>NA|TRBJ2-1|TRBV6-5|NA
TGTGCCAGCAGTTACAACTACAATGAGCAGTTCTTC
CASSYNYNEQFF
>NA|TRBJ2-7|TRBV5-4|few
TGTGCCAGCAGCTTCCGACCGACGCAGGAGCAGTACTTC
CASSFRPTQEQYF